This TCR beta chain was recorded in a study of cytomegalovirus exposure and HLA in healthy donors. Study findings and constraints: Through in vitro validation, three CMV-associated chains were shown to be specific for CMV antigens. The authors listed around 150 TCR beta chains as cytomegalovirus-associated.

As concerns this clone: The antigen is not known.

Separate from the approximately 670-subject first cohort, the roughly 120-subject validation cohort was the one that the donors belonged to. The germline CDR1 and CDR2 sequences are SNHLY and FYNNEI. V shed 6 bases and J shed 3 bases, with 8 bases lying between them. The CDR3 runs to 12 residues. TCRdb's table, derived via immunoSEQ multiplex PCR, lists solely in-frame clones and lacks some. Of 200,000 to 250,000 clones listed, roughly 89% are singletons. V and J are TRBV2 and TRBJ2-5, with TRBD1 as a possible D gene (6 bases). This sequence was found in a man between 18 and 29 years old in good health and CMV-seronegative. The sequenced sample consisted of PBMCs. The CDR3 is CASRDREETQYF. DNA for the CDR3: TGTGCCAGCAGGGACAGAGAAGAGACCCAGTACTTC.